This T cell receptor (beta chain) was identified during a study of T cell responses to AZD1222 COVID-19 vaccine. Study overall: Whether given at about 4 or about 12 weeks, second doses were pooled. General study findings and limits: Among spike-specific TCRs, nearly half reportedly target unmutated variant regions. Regions 160-218 and 743-854 dominated among vaccine-associated CD4 TCRs spanning spike.

Sequenced by immunoSEQ multiplex PCR; TCRdb stores in-frame clones only, minus some. The table includes over 150,000 clones, roughly 90% detected once. V was cut by 0 bases and J by 4 bases, with 15 bases left in between. The CDR3 extends over 17 amino acids. Germline CDR1 MGHRA, CDR2 YSYEKL. Regarding this clone: No antigen is known for it.

The chain is built from TRBV4-1 and TRBJ1-4; a possible D gene is TRBD1 (5 bases). The TCR comes from an adult in good health. Specimen: peripheral blood, collected on day 0 of AZD1222 vaccination. The CDR3 region is CASSQEGRVRGNEKLFF. The CDR3 nucleotides are TGCGCCAGCAGCCAAGAGGGCAGGGTTAGGGGTAATGAAAAACTGTTTTTT.